This T cell receptor (beta chain) was documented in a study of early T cells in non-severe SARS-CoV-2 infection. Study details: It was bulk RNA from unsorted whole blood that was sequenced, and the chains were unpaired.

The CDR3 length is 16 residues. The V and J ends lost 1 base and 6 bases respectively, with 17 bases between them. Germline V gene lookup returns CDR1 SGHTA and CDR2 FQGNSA. In TCRdb, the 5' RACE reads were re-called with MiXCR into one record per CDR3 protein. The sample lists tens of thousands of distinct CDR3 sequences, about 10% occurring once. The source of this sequence is an adult who was a healthcare worker with PCR-confirmed SARS-CoV-2 infection or an uninfected control (not recorded which). The sequenced sample was whole blood. This chain links TRBV7-2 with TRBJ2-3, with unresolved D. The CDR3 DNA is TGTGCCAGCAGCTTAGTCTCCACGGTCGTGTCGGATACGCAGTATTTT. This gives the protein CASSLVSTVVSDTQYF.